Listed here is a single T cell receptor beta chain. The data were obtained in a study of OX40 agonist ivuxolimab in advanced cancers. TCRdb's table, derived via immunoSEQ multiplex PCR, lists solely in-frame clones and lacks some. Here the sample spans 70,000 or so clones, 92% being singletons. The trim removed 0 bases at V and 5 bases at J, leaving 2 bases unmatched. Germline CDR1 reads SGDLS; CDR2 reads YYNGEE. The CDR3 has 14 residues. Any history of autoimmune disease or systemic immunosuppression disqualified patients. Sampling of blood occurred at baseline, cycle 4 day 1, and cycle 7 day 1. The clonotype comes from an adult with an advanced solid tumor such as melanoma, head and neck, liver or kidney cancer. This chain links TRBV9 with TRBJ2-7; 10 bases are shared with TRBD1. Sample: CD4+ or CD8+ T cells sorted from blood, taken in a trial of the OX40 agonist ivuxolimab. DNA of the CDR3: TGTGCCAGCAGCGTAGGAGGGACAGGGGACGAGCAGTACTTC. Translating gives CASSVGGTGDEQYF.